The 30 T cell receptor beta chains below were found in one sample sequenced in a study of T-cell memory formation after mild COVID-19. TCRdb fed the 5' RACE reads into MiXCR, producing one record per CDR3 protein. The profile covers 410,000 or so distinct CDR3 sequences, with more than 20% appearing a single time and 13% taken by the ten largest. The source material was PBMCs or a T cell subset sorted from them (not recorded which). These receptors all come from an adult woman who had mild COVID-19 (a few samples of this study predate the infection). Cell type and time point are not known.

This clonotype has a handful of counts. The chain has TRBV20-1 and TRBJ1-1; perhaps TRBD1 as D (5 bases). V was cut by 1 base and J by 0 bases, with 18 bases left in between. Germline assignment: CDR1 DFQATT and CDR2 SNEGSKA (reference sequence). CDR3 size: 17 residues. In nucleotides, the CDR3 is TGCAGTGCTAGAGTTAGAATCCGATGGGGACTGAACACTGAAGCTTTCTTT. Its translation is CSARVRIRWGLNTEAFF.

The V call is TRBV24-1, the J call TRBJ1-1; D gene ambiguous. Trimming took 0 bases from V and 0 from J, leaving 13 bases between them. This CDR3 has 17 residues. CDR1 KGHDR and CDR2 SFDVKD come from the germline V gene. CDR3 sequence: CATSDLGIGSMNTEAFF. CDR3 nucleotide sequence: TGTGCCACCAGTGATTTGGGCATCGGAAGCATGAACACTGAAGCTTTCTTT.

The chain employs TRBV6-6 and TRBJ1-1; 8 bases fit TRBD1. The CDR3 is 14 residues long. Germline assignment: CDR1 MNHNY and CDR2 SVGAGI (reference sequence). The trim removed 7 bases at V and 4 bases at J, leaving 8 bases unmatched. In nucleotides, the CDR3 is TGTGCCAGCAATTTTTGGACAGGGCCCACTGAAGCTTTCTTT. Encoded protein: CASNFWTGPTEAFF.

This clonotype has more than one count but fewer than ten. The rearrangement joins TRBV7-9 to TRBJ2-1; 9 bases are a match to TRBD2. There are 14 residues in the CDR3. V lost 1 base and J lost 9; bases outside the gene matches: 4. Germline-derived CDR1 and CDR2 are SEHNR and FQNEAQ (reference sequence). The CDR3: CASSLGASGIEQFF. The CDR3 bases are TGTGCCAGCAGCTTAGGGGCTAGCGGGATTGAGCAGTTCTTC.

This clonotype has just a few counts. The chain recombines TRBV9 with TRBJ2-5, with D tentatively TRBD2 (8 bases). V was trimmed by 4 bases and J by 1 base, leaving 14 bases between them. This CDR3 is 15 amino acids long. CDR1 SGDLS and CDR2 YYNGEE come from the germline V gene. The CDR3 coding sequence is TGTGCCAGCAGCTTTAGCGGGACAGTCCAAGAGACCCAGTACTTC. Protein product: CASSFSGTVQETQYF.

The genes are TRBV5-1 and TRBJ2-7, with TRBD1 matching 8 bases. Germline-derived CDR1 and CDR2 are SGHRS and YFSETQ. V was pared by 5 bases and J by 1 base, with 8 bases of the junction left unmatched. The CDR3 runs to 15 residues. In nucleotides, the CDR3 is TGCGCCAGCAGTTTAGCGGACAGGGCATCCTACGAGCAGTACTTC. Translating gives CASSLADRASYEQYF.

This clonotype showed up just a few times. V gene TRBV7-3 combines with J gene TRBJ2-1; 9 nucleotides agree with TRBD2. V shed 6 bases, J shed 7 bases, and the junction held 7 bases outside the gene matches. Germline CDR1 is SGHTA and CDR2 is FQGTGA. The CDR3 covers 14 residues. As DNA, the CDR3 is TGTGCCAGCAGGGCGCTAGCGGGATGGAATGAGCAGTTCTTC. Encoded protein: CASRALAGWNEQFF.

The CDR3 nucleotides read TGTGCCAGCAGTCACGCCACTCCCTACGAGCAGTACTTC. Translated: CASSHATPYEQYF. This chain connects TRBV6-2 or TRBV6-3 to TRBJ2-7; D is uncertain. V was pared by 5 bases and J by 2 bases, with 10 bases between. The CDR3 runs to 13 residues. CDR1 is MNHEY and CDR2 is SVGEGT in the germline V gene.

The CDR3 sequence: CASSVVDEKLFF. The CDR3, as DNA: TGTGCCAGCAGCGTAGTAGATGAAAAACTGTTTTTT. The chain employs TRBV7-9 and TRBJ1-4; no definite D call. Germline CDR1 reads SEHNR; CDR2 reads FQNEAQ (reference sequence). Trimming removed 5 bases from V and 6 bases from J, with 7 bases in between. The CDR3 is made up of 12 amino acids.

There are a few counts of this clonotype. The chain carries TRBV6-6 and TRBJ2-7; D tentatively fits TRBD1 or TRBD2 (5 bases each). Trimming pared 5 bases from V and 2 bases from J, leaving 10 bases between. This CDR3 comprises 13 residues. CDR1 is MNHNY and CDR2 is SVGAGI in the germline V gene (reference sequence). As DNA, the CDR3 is TGTGCCAGCAGTGGGGACGGCACCTACGAGCAGTACTTC. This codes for CASSGDGTYEQYF.

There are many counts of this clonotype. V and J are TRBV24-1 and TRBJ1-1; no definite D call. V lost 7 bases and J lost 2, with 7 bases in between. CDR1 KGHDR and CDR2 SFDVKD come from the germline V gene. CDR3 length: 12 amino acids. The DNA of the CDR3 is TGTGCCACCAGGGAGGGAAACACTGAAGCTTTCTTT. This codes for CATREGNTEAFF.

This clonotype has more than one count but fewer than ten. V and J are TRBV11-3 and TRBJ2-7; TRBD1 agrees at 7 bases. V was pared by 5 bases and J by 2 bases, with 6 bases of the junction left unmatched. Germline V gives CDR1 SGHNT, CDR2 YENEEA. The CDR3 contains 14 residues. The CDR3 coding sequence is TGTGCCAGCAGCGGAGAGGACAGGACCTACGAGCAGTACTTC. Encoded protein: CASSGEDRTYEQYF.

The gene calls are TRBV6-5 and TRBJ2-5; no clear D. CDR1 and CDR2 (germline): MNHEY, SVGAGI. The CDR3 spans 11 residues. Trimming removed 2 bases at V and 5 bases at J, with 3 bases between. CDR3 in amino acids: CASSYKETQYF. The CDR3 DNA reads TGTGCCAGCAGTTACAAGGAGACCCAGTACTTC.

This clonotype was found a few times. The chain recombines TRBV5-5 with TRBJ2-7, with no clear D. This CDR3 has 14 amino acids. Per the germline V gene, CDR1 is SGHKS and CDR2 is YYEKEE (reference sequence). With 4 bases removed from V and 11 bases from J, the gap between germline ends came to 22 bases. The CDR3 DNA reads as TGTGCCAGCAGCCCACGGGCGTGGGCCCCCCTGGAGTACTTC. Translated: CASSPRAWAPLEYF. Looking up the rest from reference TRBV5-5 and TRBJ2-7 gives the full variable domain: DAGVTQSPTHLIKTRGQQVTLRCSPISGHKSVSWYQQVLGQGPQFIFQYYEKEERGRGNFPDRFSARQFPNYSSELNVNALLLGDSALYLCASSPRAWAPLEYFGPGTRLTVT.

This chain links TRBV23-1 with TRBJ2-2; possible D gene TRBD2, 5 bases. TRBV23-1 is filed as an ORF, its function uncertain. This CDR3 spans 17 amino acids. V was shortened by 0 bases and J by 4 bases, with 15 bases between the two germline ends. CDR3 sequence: CASSQSSQNGSTGELFF. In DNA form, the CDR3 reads TGCGCCAGCAGTCAATCAAGCCAAAATGGGAGCACCGGGGAGCTGTTTTTT.

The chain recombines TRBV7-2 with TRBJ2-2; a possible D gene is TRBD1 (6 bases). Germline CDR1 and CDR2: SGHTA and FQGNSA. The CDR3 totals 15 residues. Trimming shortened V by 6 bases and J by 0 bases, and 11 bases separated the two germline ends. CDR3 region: CASRGGTANTGELFF. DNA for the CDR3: TGTGCCAGCAGAGGGGGTACCGCGAACACCGGGGAGCTGTTTTTT. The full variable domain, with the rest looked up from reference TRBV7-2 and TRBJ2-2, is GAGVSQSPSNKVTEKGKDVELRCDPISGHTALYWYRQSLGQGLEFLIYFQGNSAPDKSGLPSDRFSAERTGGSVSTLTIQRTQQEDSAVYLCASRGGTANTGELFFGEGSRLTVL.

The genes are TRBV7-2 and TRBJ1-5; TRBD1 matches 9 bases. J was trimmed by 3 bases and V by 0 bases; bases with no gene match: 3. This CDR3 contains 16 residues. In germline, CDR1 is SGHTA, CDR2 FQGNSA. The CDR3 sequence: CASSLAGQGINQPQHF. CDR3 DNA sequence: TGTGCCAGCAGCTTAGCGGGACAGGGTATCAATCAGCCCCAGCATTTT.

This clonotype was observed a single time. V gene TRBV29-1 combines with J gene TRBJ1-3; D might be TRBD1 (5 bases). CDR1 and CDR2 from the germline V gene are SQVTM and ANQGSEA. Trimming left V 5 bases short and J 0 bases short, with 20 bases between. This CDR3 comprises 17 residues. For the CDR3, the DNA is TGCAGCGTTTATAGGGGCGACGTGACTAGCTCTGGAAACACCATATATTTT. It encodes CSVYRGDVTSSGNTIYF.

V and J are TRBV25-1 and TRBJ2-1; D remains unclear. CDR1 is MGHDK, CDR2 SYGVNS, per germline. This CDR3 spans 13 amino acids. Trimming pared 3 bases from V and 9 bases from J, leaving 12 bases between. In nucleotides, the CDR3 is TGTGCCAGCAGTGATACTTTATGGGGTGAGCAGTTCTTC. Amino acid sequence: CASSDTLWGEQFF.

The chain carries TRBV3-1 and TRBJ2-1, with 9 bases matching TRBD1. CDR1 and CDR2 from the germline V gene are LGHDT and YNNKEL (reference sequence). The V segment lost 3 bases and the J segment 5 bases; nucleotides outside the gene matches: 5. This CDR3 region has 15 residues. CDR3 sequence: CASSHLGTGNNEQFF. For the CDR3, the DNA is TGTGCCAGCAGCCACCTGGGGACAGGGAACAATGAGCAGTTCTTC.

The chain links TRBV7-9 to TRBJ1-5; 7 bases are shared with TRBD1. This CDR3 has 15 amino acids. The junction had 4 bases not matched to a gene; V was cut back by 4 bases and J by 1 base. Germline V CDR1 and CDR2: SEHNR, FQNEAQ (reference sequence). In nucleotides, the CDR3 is TGTGCCAGCAGCTCCGGGACAGCCAGCAATCAGCCCCAGCATTTT. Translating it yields CASSSGTASNQPQHF.

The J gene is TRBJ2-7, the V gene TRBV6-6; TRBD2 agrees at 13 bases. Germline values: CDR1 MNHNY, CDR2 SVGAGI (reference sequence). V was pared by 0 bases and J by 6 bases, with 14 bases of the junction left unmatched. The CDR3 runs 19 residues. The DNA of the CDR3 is TGTGCCAGCAGTTACTCTTCTCCCGCACTAGCGGGAGGGCCTGTCGAGCAGTACTTC. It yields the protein CASSYSSPALAGGPVEQYF.

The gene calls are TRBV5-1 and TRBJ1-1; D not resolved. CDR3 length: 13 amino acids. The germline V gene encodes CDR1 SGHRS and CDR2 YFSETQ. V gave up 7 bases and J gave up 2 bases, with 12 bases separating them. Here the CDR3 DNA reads TGCGCCAGCGGGCTAATGAGTAACACTGAAGCTTTCTTT. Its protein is CASGLMSNTEAFF.

The CDR3 spells CASRLTGSEAFF. The CDR3 nucleotides are TGTGCCAGCAGGCTAACAGGGTCTGAAGCTTTCTTT. V and J are TRBV3-1 and TRBJ1-1; D possibly corresponds to TRBD1 (6 bases). V lost 6 bases and J 6 bases, leaving 11 bases between the germline ends. This CDR3 is 12 amino acids long. Germline CDR1 is LGHDT and CDR2 is YNNKEL (reference sequence). The whole variable domain, remainder taken from reference TRBV3-1 and TRBJ1-1, is DTAVSQTPKYLVTQMGNDKSIKCEQNLGHDTMYWYKQDSKKFLKIMFSYNNKELIINETVPNRFSPKSPDKAHLNLHINSLELGDSAVYFCASRLTGSEAFFGQGTRLTVV.

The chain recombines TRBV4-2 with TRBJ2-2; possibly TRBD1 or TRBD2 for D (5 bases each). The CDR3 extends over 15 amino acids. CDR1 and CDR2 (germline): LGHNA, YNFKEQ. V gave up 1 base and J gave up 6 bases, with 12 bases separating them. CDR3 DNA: TGTGCCAGCAGCCAAGGTGTTGGGGACGCCGGGGAGCTGTTTTTT. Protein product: CASSQGVGDAGELFF.

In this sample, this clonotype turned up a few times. In DNA, the CDR3 is TGTGCCAGCAGTTACGGTGGACAGGGGCTTCGTTCACCCCTCCACTTT. As protein: CASSYGGQGLRSPLHF. This chain connects TRBV6-5 to TRBJ1-6; 9 positions agree with TRBD1. CDR1 and CDR2 (germline): MNHEY, SVGAGI. The CDR3 consists of 16 residues. V lost 2 bases, J lost 9 bases, and 8 bases stayed unmatched.

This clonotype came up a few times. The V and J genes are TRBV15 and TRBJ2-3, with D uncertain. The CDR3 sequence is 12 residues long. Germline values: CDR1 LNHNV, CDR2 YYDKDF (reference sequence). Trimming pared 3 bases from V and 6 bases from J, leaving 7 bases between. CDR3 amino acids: CATSSRSDTQYF. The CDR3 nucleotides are TGTGCCACCAGCAGTCGGTCCGATACGCAGTATTTT.

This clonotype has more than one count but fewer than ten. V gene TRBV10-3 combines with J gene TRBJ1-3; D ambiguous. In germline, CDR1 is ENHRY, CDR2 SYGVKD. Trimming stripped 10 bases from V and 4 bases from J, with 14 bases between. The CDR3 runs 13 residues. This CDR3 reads CATSEGTGNTIYF. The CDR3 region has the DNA TGTGCCACCTCGGAGGGAACCGGAAACACCATATATTTT.

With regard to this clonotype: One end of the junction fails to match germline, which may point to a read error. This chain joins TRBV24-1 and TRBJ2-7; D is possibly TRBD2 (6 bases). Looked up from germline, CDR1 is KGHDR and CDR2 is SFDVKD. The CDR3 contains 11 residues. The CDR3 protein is CATSEGGRLFF. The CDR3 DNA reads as TGTGCCACCAGTGAGGGGGGACGCCTCTTCTTC.

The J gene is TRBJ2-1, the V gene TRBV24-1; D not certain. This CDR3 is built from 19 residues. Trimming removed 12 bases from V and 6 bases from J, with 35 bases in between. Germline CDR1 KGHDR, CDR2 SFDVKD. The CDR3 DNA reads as TGTGCCCCCCAAAACCTTCCGGCCCCGCGGCCCAACACGGGCAATGAGCAGTTCTTC. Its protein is CAPQNLPAPRPNTGNEQFF.